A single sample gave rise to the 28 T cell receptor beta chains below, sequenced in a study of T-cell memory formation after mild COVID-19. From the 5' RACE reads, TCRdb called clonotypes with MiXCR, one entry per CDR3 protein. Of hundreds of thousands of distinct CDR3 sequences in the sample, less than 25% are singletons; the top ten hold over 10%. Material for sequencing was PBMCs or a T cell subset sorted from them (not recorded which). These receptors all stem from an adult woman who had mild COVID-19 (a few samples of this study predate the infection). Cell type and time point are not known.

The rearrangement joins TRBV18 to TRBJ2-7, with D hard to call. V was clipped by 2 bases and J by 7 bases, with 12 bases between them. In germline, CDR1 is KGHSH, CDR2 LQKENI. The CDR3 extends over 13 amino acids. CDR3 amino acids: CASSPGRSGEQYF. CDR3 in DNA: TGTGCCAGCTCACCAGGCAGGTCTGGGGAGCAGTACTTC.

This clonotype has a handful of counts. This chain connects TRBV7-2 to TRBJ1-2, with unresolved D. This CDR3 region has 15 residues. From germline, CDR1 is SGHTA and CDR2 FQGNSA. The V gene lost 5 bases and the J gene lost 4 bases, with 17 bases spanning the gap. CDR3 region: CASSPPGQTFYGYTF. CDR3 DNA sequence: TGTGCCAGCAGCCCGCCGGGCCAGACGTTCTATGGCTACACCTTC.

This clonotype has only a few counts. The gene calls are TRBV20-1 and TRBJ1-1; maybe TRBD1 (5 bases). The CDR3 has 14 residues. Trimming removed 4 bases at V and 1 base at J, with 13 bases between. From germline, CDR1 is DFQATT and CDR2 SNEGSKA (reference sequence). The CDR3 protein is CSAKEGNTNTEAFF. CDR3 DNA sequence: TGCAGTGCTAAGGAGGGGAATACGAACACTGAAGCTTTCTTT.

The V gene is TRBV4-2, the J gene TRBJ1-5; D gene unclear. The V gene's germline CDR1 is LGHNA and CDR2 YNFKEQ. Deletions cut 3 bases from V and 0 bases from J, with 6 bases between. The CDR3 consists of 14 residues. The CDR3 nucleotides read TGTGCCAGCAGCCAGCAGAATAGCAATCAGCCCCAGCATTTT. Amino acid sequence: CASSQQNSNQPQHF.

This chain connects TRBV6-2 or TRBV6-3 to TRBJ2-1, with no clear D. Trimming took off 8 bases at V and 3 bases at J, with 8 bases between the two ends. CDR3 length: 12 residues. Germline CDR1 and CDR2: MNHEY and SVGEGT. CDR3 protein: CASGLHYNEQFF. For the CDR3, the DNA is TGTGCCAGCGGTCTTCACTACAATGAGCAGTTCTTC.

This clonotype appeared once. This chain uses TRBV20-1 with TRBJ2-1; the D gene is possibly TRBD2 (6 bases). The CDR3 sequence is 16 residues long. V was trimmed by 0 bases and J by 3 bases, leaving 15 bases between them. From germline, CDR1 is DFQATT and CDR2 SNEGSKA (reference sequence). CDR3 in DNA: TGCAGTGCTAGAGACCGGAACCTGGACTACTACAATGAGCAGTTCTTC. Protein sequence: CSARDRNLDYYNEQFF.

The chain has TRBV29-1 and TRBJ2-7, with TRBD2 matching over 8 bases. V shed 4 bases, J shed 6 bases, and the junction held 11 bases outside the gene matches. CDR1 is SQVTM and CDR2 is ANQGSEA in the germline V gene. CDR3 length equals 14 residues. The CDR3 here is CSVVARLAGGEQYF. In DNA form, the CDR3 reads TGCAGCGTTGTGGCTCGTCTGGCGGGAGGCGAGCAGTACTTC.

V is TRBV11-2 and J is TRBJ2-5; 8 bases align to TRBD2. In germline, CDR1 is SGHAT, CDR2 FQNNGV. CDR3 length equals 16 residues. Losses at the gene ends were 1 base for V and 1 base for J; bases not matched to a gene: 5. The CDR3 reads CASSLGLASFQETQYF. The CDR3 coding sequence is TGTGCCAGCAGCTTAGGACTAGCGAGTTTCCAAGAGACCCAGTACTTC.

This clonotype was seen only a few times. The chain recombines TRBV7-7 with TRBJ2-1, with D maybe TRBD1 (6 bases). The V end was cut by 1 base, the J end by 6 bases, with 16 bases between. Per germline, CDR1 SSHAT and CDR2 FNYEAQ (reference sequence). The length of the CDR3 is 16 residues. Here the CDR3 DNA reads TGTGCCAGCAGCTTAGGGCAGACAGGTGGGATCAATGAGCAGTTCTTC. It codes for CASSLGQTGGINEQFF.

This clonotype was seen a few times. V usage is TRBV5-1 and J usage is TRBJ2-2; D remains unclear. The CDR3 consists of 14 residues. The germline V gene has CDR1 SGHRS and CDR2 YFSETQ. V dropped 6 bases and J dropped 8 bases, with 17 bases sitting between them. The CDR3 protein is CASMEMGSRGELFF. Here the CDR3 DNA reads TGCGCCAGCATGGAAATGGGGTCACGAGGGGAGCTGTTTTTT.

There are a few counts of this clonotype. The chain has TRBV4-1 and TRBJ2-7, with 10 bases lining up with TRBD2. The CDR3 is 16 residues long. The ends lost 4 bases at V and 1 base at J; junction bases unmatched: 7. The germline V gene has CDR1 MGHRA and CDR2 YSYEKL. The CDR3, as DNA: TGCGCCAGCAGCCGTGATACTAGCGGGATGTCCTACGAGCAGTACTTC. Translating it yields CASSRDTSGMSYEQYF.

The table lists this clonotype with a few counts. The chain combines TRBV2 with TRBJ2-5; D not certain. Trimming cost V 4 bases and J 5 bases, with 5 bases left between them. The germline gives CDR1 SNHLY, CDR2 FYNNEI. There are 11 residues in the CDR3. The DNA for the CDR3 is TGTGCCAGCAGTGCCTGGGAGACCCAGTACTTC. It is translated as CASSAWETQYF. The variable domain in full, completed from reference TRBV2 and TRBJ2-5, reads EPEVTQTPSHQVTQMGQEVILRCVPISNHLYFYWYRQILGQKVEFLVSFYNNEISEKSEIFDDQFSVERPDGSNFTLKIRSTKLEDSAMYFCASSAWETQYFGPGTRLLVL.

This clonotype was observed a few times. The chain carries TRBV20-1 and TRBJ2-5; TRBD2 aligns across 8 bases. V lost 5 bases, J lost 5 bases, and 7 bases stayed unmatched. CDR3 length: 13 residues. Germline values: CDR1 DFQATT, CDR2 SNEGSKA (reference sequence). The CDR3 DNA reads TGCAGTGCTGCCGGGACTAGGAGTGAGACCCAGTACTTC. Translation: CSAAGTRSETQYF.

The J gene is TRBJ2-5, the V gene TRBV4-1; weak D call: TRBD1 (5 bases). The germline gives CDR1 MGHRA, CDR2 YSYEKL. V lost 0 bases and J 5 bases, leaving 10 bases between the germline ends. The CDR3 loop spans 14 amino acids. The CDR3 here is CASSQEGVGETQYF. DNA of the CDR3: TGCGCCAGCAGCCAAGAAGGGGTTGGGGAGACCCAGTACTTC.

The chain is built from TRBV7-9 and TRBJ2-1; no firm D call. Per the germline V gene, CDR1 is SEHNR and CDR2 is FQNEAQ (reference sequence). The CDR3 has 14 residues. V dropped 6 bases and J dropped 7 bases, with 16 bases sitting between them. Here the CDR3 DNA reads TGTGCCAGCAGAGGACCGGCGACTCCTAATGAGCAGTTCTTC. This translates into CASRGPATPNEQFF.

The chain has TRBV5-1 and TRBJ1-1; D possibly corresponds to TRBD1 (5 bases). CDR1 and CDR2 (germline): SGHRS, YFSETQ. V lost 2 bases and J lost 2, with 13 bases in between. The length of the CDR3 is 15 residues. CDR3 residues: CASSFQGAGNTEAFF. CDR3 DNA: TGCGCCAGCAGCTTCCAGGGAGCGGGAAACACTGAAGCTTTCTTT.

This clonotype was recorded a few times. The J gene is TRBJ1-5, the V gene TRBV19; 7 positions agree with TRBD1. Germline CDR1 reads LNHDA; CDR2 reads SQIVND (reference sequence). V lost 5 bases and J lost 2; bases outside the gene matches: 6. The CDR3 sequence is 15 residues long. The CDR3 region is CASSATGVGNQPQHF. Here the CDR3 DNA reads TGTGCCAGTAGTGCAACAGGGGTTGGCAATCAGCCCCAGCATTTT.

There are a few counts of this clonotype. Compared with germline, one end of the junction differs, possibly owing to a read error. The CDR3 is CASSLVYASQETQYF. The CDR3 DNA reads as TGTGCTAGCAGCTTAGTTTACGCAAGCCAAGAGACCCAGTACTTC. This chain joins TRBV7-7 and TRBJ2-5; D unclear. The CDR3 length is 15 residues. The germline CDR1 and CDR2 sequences are SSHAT and FNYEAQ (reference sequence).

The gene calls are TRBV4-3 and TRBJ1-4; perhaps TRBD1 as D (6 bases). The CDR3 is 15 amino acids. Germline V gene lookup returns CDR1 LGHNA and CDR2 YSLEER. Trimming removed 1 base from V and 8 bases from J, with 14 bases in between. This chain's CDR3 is CASSQAKGVGEKLFF. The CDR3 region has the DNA TGCGCCAGCAGCCAAGCCAAGGGGGTAGGCGAAAAACTGTTTTTT.

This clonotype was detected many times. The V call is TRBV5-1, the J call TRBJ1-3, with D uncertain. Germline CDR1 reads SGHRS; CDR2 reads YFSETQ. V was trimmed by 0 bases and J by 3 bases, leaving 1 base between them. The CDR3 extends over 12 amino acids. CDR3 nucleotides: TGCGCCAGCAGCTTGGATGGAAACACCATATATTTT. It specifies CASSLDGNTIYF.

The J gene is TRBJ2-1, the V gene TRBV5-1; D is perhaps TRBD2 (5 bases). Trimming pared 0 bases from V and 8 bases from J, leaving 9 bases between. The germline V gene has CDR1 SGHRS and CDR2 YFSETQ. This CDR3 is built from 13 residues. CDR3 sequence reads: CASSLDGRDEQFF. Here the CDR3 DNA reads TGCGCCAGCAGCTTGGATGGGAGAGATGAGCAGTTCTTC. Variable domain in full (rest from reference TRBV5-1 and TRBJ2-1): KAGVTQTPRYLIKTRGQQVTLSCSPISGHRSVSWYQQTPGQGLQFLFEYFSETQRNKGNFPGRFSGRQFSNSRSEMNVSTLELGDSALYLCASSLDGRDEQFFGPGTRLTVL.

In DNA form, the CDR3 reads TGTGCCATCAGTGAAACGGGGGATTACAATGAGCAGTTCTTC. Translated, it gives CAISETGDYNEQFF. The chain combines TRBV10-3 with TRBJ2-1; a possible D gene is TRBD2 (6 bases). Trimming cost V 3 bases and J 4 bases, with 10 bases left between them. Per the germline V gene, CDR1 is ENHRY and CDR2 is SYGVKD. The CDR3 is 14 residues long.

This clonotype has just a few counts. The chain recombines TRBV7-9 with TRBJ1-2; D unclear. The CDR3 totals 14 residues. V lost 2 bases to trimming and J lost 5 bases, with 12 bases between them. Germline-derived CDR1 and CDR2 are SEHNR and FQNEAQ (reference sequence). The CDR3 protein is CASSLSYAAYGYTF. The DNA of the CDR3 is TGTGCCAGCAGCTTAAGTTACGCGGCATATGGCTACACCTTC.

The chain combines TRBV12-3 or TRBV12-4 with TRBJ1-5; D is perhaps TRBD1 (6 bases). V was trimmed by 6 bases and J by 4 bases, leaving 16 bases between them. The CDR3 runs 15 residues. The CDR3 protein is CASSPDRRANQPQHF. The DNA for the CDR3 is TGTGCCAGCAGCCCTGACAGGAGAGCTAATCAGCCCCAGCATTTT.

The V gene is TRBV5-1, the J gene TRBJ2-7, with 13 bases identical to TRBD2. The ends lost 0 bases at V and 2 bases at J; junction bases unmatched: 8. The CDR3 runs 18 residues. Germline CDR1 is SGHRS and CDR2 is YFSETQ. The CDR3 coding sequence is TGCGCCAGCAGCTTGGCGGGAACCGGGACTAGCGGGGCCTACGAGCAGTACTTC. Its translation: CASSLAGTGTSGAYEQYF.

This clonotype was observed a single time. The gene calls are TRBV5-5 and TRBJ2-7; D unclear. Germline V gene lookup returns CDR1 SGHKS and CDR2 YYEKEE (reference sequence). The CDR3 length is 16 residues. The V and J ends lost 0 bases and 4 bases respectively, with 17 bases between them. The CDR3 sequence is CASSLVLGILTYEQYF. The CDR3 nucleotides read TGTGCCAGCAGCTTGGTCCTGGGGATTTTAACGTACGAGCAGTACTTC.

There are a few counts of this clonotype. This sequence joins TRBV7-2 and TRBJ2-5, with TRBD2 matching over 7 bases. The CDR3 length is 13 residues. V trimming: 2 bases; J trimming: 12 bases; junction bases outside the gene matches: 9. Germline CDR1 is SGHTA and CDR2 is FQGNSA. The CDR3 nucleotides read TGTGCCAGCAGCTTAAGCCGGGACTACCCAAAGTACTTC. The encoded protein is CASSLSRDYPKYF.

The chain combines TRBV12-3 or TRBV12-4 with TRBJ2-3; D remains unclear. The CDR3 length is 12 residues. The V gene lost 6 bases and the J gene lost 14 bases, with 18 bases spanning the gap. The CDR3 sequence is CASSQHPIRRYF. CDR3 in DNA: TGTGCCAGCAGCCAACACCCCATAAGGAGGTATTTT.